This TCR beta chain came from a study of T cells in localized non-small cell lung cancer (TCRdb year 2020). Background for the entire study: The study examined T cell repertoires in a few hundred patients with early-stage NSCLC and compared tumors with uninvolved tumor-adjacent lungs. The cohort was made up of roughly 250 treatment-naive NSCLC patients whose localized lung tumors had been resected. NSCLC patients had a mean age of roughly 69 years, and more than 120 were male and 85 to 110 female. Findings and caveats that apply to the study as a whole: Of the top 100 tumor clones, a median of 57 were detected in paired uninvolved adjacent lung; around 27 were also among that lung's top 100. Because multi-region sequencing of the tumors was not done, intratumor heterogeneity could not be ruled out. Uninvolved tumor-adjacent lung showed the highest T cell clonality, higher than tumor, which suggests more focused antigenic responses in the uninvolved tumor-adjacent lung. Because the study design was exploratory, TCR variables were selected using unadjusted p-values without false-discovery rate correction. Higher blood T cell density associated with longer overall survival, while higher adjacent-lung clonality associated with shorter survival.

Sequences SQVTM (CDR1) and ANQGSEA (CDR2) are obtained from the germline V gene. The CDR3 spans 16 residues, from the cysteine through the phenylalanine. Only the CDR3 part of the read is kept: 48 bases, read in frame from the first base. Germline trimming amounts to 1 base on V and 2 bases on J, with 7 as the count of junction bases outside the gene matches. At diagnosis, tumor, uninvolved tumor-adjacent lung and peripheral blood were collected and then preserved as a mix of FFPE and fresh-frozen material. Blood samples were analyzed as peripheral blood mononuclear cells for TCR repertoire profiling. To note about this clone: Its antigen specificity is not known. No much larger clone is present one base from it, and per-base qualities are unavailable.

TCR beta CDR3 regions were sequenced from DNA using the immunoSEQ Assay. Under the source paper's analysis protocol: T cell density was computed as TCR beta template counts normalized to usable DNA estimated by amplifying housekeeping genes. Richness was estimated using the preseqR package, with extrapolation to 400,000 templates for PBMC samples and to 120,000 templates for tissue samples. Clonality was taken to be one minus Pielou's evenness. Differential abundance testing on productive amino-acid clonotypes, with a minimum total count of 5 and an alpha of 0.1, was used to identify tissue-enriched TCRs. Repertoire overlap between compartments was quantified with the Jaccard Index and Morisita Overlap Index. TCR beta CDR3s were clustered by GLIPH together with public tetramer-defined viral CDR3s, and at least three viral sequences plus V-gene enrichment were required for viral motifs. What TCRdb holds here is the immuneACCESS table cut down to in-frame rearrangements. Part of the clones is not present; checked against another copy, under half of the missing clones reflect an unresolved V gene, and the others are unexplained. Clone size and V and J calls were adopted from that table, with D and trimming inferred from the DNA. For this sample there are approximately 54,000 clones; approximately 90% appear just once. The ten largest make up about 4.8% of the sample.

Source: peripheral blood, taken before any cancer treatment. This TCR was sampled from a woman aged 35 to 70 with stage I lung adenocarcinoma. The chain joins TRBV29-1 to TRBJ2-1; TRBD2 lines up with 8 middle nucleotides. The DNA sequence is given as TGCAGCGTTGAAGGGCCCACGGGGGGGCCCTACAATGAGCAGTTCTTC. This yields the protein CSVEGPTGGPYNEQFF.